The TCR beta chain under discussion was sequenced for a study of T-cell memory formation after mild COVID-19. Background on the study: There were largely donor-specific TCR clusters.

This CDR3 is 14 amino acids long. J lost 3 bases, V lost 6 bases, and 6 bases had no gene match. CDR1 and CDR2 from the germline V gene are SGHNT and YYREEE (reference sequence). TCRdb called the 5' RACE reads again in MiXCR, with one record for every CDR3 protein. The sample shows about 430,000 distinct CDR3 sequences, roughly 17% of them seen only once. Broader study findings: That cross-reactive memory joined was suggested by some responding clones appearing in pre-infection memory. Clones that got smaller from day 15 to 85 had even CD4/CD8, while clones growing later tipped toward CD4+.

About this clonotype itself: The antigen is not known.

This sequence joins TRBV5-4 and TRBJ2-3; 8 positions agree with TRBD1. Sequenced sample: PBMCs or a T cell subset sorted from them (not recorded which). The TCR comes from a young man who had mild COVID-19 (a few samples of this study predate the infection). Cell type and time point are not known. The CDR3 nucleotides are TGTGCCAGCAACCGACAGGGGCAGACAGATACGCAGTATTTT. It yields the protein CASNRQGQTDTQYF.